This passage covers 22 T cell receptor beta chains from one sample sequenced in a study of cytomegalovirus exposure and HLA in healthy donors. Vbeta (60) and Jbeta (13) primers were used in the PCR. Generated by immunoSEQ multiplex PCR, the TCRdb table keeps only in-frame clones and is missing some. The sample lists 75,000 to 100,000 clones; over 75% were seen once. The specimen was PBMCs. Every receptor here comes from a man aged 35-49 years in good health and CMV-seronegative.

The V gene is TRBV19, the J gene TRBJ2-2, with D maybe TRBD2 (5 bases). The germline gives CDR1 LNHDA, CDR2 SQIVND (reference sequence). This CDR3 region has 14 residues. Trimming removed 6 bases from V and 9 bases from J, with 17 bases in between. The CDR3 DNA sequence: TGTGCCAGTAGCCTTGGTAGCGCCCCCCGGGAGCTGTTTTTT. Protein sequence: CASSLGSAPRELFF.

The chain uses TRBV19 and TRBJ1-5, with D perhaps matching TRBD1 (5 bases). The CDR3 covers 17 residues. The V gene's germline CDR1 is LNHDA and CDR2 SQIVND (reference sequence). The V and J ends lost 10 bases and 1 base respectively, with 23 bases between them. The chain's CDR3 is CATPIFRDFRSNQPQHF. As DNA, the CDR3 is TGTGCCACACCAATATTCCGGGACTTCAGAAGCAATCAGCCCCAGCATTTT.

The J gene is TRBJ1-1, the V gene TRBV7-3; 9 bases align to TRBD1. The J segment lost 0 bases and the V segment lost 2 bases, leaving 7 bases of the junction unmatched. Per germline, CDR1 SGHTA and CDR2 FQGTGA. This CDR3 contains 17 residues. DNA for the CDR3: TGTGCCAGCAGCTTAGCCCCTCGGGACAGGGTGAACACTGAAGCTTTCTTT. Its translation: CASSLAPRDRVNTEAFF. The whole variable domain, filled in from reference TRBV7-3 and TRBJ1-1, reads GAGVSQTPSNKVTEKGKYVELRCDPISGHTALYWYRQSLGQGPEFLIYFQGTGAADDSGLPNDRFFAVRPEGSVSTLKIQRTERGDSAVYLCASSLAPRDRVNTEAFFGQGTRLTVV.

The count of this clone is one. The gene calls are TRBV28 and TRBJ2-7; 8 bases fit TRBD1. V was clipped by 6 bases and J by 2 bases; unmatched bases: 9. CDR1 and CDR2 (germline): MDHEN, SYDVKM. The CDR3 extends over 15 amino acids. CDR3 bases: TGTGCCAGCAGGTTAGACAGGGGTTCGACCTACGAGCAGTACTTC. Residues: CASRLDRGSTYEQYF.

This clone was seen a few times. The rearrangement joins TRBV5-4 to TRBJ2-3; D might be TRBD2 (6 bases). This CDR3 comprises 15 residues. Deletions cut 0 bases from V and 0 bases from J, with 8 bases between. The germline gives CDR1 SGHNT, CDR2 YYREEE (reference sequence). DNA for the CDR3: TGTGCCAGCAGCTTGGGAGGGACTAGCACAGATACGCAGTATTTT. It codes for CASSLGGTSTDTQYF.

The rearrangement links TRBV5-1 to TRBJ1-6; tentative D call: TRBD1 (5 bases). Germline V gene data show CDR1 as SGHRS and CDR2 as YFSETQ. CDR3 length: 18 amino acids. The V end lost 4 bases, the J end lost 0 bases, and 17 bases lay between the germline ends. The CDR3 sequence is CASSLRGDFSSYNSPLHF. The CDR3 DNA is TGCGCCAGCAGCCTGCGAGGGGACTTCAGCTCCTATAATTCACCCCTCCACTTT.

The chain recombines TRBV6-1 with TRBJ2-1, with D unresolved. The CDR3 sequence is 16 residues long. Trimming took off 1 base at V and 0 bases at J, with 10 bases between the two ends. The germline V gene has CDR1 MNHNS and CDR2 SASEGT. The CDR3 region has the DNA TGTGCCAGCAGTGAAGTGGGTTGGAGCTCCTACAATGAGCAGTTCTTC. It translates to CASSEVGWSSYNEQFF.

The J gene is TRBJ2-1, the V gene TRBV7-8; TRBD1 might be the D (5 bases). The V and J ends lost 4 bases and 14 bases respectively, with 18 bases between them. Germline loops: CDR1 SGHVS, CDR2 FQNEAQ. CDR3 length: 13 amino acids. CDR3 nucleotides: TGTGCCAGCAGCTATGTCGGTCAAGGGGATAAGTTCTTC. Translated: CASSYVGQGDKFF.

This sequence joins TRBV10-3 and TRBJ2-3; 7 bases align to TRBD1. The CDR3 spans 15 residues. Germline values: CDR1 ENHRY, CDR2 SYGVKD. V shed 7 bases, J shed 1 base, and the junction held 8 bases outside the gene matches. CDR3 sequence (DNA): TGTGCCATCAAAACCGACAGGGATGGCACAGATACGCAGTATTTT. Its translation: CAIKTDRDGTDTQYF.

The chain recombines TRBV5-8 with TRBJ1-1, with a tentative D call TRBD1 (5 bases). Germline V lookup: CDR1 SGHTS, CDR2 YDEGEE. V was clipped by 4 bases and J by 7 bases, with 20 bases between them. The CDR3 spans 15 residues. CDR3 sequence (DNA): TGTGCCAGCAGCGCGCGACAGCGAATGGCCTTTGAAGCTTTCTTT. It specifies CASSARQRMAFEAFF. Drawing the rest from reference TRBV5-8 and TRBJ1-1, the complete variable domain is EAGVTQSPTHLIKTRGQQATLRCSPISGHTSVYWYQQALGLGLQFLLWYDEGEERNRGNFPPRFSGRQFPNYSSELNVNALELEDSALYLCASSARQRMAFEAFFGQGTRLTVV.

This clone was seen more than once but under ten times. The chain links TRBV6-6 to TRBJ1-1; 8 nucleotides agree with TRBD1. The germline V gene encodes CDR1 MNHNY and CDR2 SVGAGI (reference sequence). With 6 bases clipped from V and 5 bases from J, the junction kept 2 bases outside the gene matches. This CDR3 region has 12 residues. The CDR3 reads CASRRTGTEAFF. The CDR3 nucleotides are TGTGCCAGCAGACGGACAGGGACTGAAGCTTTCTTT.

CDR3 DNA sequence: TGTGCCAGCAGTGCCCACAGGGGTTACACTGAAGCTTTCTTT. It codes for CASSAHRGYTEAFF. The chain recombines TRBV6-5 with TRBJ1-1, with 7 nucleotides matching TRBD1. There are 14 residues in the CDR3. The germline V gene has CDR1 MNHEY and CDR2 SVGAGI. V lost 5 bases, J lost 3 bases, and 6 bases stayed unmatched.

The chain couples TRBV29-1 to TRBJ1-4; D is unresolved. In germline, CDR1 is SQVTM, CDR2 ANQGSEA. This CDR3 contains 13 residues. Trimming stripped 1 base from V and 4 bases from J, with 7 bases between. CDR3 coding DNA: TGCAGCGTTGAAGGAGATGGTAATGAAAAACTGTTTTTT. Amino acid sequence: CSVEGDGNEKLFF.

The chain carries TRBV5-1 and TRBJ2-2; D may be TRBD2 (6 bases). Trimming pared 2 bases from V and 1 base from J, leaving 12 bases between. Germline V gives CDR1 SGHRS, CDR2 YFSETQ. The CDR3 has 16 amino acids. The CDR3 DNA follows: TGCGCCAGCAGCTTATCGGGCGGGATGAACACCGGGGAGCTGTTTTTT. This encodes CASSLSGGMNTGELFF.

The CDR3 protein is CSVEGTGTGRETQYF. CDR3 DNA sequence: TGCAGCGTTGAAGGAACCGGGACAGGGAGAGAGACCCAGTACTTC. The chain couples TRBV29-1 to TRBJ2-5, with 9 bases aligning to TRBD1. The CDR3 runs to 15 residues. The V gene's germline CDR1 is SQVTM and CDR2 ANQGSEA. J gave up 4 bases and V 1 base, and 7 bases lay outside the gene matches.

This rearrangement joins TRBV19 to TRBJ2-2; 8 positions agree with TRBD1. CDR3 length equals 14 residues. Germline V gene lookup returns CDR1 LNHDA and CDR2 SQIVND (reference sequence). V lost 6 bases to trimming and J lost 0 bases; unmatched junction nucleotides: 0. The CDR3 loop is CASRQGANTGELFF. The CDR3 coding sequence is TGTGCCAGTAGACAGGGGGCGAACACCGGGGAGCTGTTTTTT.

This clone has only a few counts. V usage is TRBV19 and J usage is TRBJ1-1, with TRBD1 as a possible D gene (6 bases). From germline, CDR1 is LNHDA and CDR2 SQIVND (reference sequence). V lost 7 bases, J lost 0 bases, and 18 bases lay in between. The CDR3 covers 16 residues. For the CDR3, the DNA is TGTGCCAGTACCCCCCCGCCGGGACACATGAACACTGAAGCTTTCTTT. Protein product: CASTPPPGHMNTEAFF. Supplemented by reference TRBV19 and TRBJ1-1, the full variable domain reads DGGITQSPKYLFRKEGQNVTLSCEQNLNHDAMYWYRQDPGQGLRLIYYSQIVNDFQKGDIAEGYSVSREKKESFPLTVTSAQKNPTAFYLCASTPPPGHMNTEAFFGQGTRLTVV.

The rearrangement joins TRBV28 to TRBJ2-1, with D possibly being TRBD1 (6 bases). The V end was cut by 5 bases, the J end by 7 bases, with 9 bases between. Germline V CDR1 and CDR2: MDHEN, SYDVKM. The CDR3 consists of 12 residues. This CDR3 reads CASSPTGNEQFF. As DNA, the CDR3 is TGTGCCAGCAGTCCCACAGGGAATGAGCAGTTCTTC.

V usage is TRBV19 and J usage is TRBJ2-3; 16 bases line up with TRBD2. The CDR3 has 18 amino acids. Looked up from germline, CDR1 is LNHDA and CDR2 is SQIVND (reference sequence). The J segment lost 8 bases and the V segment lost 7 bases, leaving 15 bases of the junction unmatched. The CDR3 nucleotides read TGTGCCAGTACCCCCACCGGGACTAGCGGGGGGGCTCGAGGTACGCAGTATTTT. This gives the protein CASTPTGTSGGARGTQYF.

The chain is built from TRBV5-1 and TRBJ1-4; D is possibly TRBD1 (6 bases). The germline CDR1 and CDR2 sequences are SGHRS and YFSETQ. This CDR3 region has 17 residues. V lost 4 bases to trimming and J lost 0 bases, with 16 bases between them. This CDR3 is CASSTQGEKTTNEKLFF. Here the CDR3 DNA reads TGCGCCAGCAGCACACAGGGAGAAAAAACAACTAATGAAAAACTGTTTTTT.

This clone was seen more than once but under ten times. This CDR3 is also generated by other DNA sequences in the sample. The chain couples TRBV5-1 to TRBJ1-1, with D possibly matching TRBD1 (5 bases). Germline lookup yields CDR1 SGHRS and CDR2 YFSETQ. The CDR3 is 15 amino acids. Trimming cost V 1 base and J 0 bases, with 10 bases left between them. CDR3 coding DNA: TGCGCCAGCAGCTTGCAGGGAGGGTTGAACACTGAAGCTTTCTTT. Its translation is CASSLQGGLNTEAFF.

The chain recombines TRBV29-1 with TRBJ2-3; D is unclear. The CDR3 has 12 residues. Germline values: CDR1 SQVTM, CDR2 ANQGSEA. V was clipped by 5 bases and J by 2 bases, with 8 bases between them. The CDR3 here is CSVLLFTDTQYF. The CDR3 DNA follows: TGCAGCGTTCTACTCTTCACAGATACGCAGTATTTT.